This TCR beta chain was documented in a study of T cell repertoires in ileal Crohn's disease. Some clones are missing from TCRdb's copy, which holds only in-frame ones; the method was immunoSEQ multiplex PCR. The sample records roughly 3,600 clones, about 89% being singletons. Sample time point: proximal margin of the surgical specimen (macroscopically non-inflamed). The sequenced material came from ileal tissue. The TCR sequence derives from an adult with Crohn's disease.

The CDR3 sequence is CATRWAFISTDTQYF. As DNA, the CDR3 is TGTGCCACCCGGTGGGCTTTTATAAGCACAGATACGCAGTATTTT. The J gene is TRBJ2-3, the V gene TRBV27; D unresolved. V dropped 10 bases and J dropped 0 bases, with 17 bases sitting between them. The CDR3 is 15 residues long. Germline lookup yields CDR1 MNHEY and CDR2 SMNVEV (reference sequence).